This TCR beta chain was sequenced in a study of blood T cells in healthy people across ages. Points from the study as a whole: Unsorted PBMCs blocked a conclusive comparison of naive and antigen-experienced cells. Diversity was higher, and naive CD4+ cells more numerous, in long-lived donors than in aged donors. Those diversity estimates obtained from one million T cells were thought to be underestimates.

Primed by a sample-barcoded 5' primer and a J-beta primer mix, a second PCR proceeded for 7 to 11 cycles. A template-switch adaptor with 12 random nucleotides tagged each cDNA molecule. TCRdb itself ran the 5' RACE reads through MiXCR, one entry per CDR3 protein. The data hold some 1.7 million distinct CDR3 sequences, with roughly 27% observed a single time. On this clonotype itself: The antigen is undetermined.

V shed 5 bases and J shed 5 bases, with 8 bases lying between them. Germline-derived CDR1 and CDR2 are MNHNS and SASEGT. CDR3 length: 12 residues. This sequence joins TRBV6-1 and TRBJ2-3; D possibly corresponds to TRBD2 (5 bases). The receptor's source is a woman in her thirties in good health. Source material: blood. The chain's CDR3 is CASSYGLDTQYF. In DNA, the CDR3 is TGTGCCAGCAGTTACGGACTAGATACGCAGTATTTT.